This note documents a single T cell receptor beta chain sequence. The data were produced by immunoSEQ multiplex PCR, yet TCRdb's version contains in-frame clones alone and is incomplete. This table holds 50,000 to 65,000 clones, approximately 90% found once. This sample is part of a study of blood T cell repertoires in COVID-19. Study-wide background: Samples representing acute and convalescent COVID-19 were sourced from the United States, Italy and Spain.

J gave up 2 bases and V 1 base, and 6 bases lay outside the gene matches. This CDR3 has 16 amino acids. CDR1 is KGHSH and CDR2 is LQKENI in the germline V gene. The chain couples TRBV18 to TRBJ1-2; 8 nucleotides match TRBD1. The sequence was collected from a man in his fifties with acute or convalescent COVID-19. The sequenced sample consisted of peripheral blood. This CDR3 is CASSPLLSGGNYGYTF. The CDR3 region has the DNA TGTGCCAGCTCACCACTTCTTTCAGGGGGCAACTATGGCTACACCTTC.